The 20 T cell receptor beta chains presented below share a single source sample, sequenced in a study of OX40 agonist ivuxolimab in advanced cancers. The assay was immunoSEQ multiplex PCR, and TCRdb's table has in-frame clones only and misses some. In the table there are approximately 74,000 clones, 85% to 95% of which are singletons. The sequenced sample was CD4+ or CD8+ T cells sorted from blood, obtained in a trial of the OX40 agonist ivuxolimab. Receptors originate from an adult with an advanced solid tumor such as melanoma, head and neck, liver or kidney cancer.

V gene TRBV7-9 combines with J gene TRBJ1-1; perhaps TRBD1 as D (5 bases). In germline, CDR1 is SEHNR, CDR2 FQNEAQ (reference sequence). V lost 5 bases and J 5 bases, leaving 18 bases between the germline ends. There are 15 residues in the CDR3. The chain's CDR3 is CASSPPTTVGTEAFF. DNA of the CDR3: TGTGCCAGCAGCCCCCCTACGACAGTTGGGACTGAAGCTTTCTTT.

This chain links TRBV27 with TRBJ2-7; 10 bases map to TRBD2. Per the germline V gene, CDR1 is MNHEY and CDR2 is SMNVEV (reference sequence). This CDR3 region has 14 residues. Losses at the gene ends were 4 bases for V and 5 bases for J; bases not matched to a gene: 5. CDR3 bases: TGTGCCAGCAGTTATAGCGGGAGGTTCAACGAGCAGTACTTC. It is translated as CASSYSGRFNEQYF.

This clone was counted once. This chain connects TRBV7-2 to TRBJ2-7, with a possible D match to TRBD1 (6 bases). Trimming pared 5 bases from V and 6 bases from J, leaving 11 bases between. The CDR3 has 12 amino acids. The germline CDR1 and CDR2 sequences are SGHTA and FQGNSA. CDR3 bases: TGTGCCAGCAGCGATACAGGGACCGAGCAGTACTTC. This gives the protein CASSDTGTEQYF.

The chain recombines TRBV6-5 with TRBJ1-1; D call uncertain. The CDR3 spans 13 residues. The V end was cut by 2 bases, the J end by 2 bases, with 6 bases between. Looked up from germline, CDR1 is MNHEY and CDR2 is SVGAGI. CDR3 nucleotides: TGTGCCAGCAGTTACAGGGTTAACACTGAAGCTTTCTTT. It translates to CASSYRVNTEAFF.

V and J are TRBV7-9 and TRBJ1-1; the match to TRBD1 covers 7 bases. This CDR3 spans 15 amino acids. V lost 1 base to trimming and J lost 0 bases; unmatched junction nucleotides: 2. From germline, CDR1 is SEHNR and CDR2 FQNEAQ (reference sequence). CDR3 bases: TGTGCCAGCAGCTTAGTAACAGGGGTGAACACTGAAGCTTTCTTT. Translating gives CASSLVTGVNTEAFF.

V is TRBV28 and J is TRBJ2-5, with TRBD1 matching over 7 bases. With V trimmed by 5 bases and J by 5 bases, 14 bases remained unmatched. The CDR3 length is 16 residues. In germline, CDR1 is MDHEN, CDR2 SYDVKM. DNA of the CDR3: TGTGCCAGCAGTCAAGGACAGGTTTCGGGTCTCGAGACCCAGTACTTC. Translating it yields CASSQGQVSGLETQYF.

V is TRBV7-9 and J is TRBJ2-5; 10 bases agree with TRBD2. Germline V lookup: CDR1 SEHNR, CDR2 FQNEAQ (reference sequence). There are 14 residues in the CDR3. The V segment lost 1 base and the J segment 4 bases; nucleotides outside the gene matches: 0. The CDR3 coding sequence is TGTGCCAGCAGCTTAGTAGCGGGAGGAGAGACCCAGTACTTC. Translated, it gives CASSLVAGGETQYF.

This clone was seen a few times. CDR3 DNA: TGTGCCAGCAGCCAAGAAGGACAGGCCTACGAGCAGTACTTC. It specifies CASSQEGQAYEQYF. V is TRBV4-2 and J is TRBJ2-7; 7 positions agree with TRBD1. There are 14 residues in the CDR3. Germline V gene data show CDR1 as LGHNA and CDR2 as YNFKEQ. The V segment lost 0 bases and the J segment 2 bases; nucleotides outside the gene matches: 1.

The V and J genes are TRBV5-1 and TRBJ2-7, with D possibly being TRBD1 (5 bases). The CDR3 is made up of 15 amino acids. Germline V gene data show CDR1 as SGHRS and CDR2 as YFSETQ. V lost 2 bases and J lost 1, with 13 bases in between. CDR3 bases: TGCGCCAGCAGCTTTCGGCAGGGTGGGTCCTACGAGCAGTACTTC. Protein: CASSFRQGGSYEQYF.

This clone came up once. V usage is TRBV2 and J usage is TRBJ2-3; 12 bases line up with TRBD2. V shed 5 bases and J 3 bases; nucleotides not matched to a gene: 3. There are 15 residues in the CDR3. Germline loops: CDR1 SNHLY, CDR2 FYNNEI. The CDR3 here is CASSPSGGATDTQYF. Written as DNA, the CDR3 is TGTGCCAGCAGTCCTAGCGGGGGGGCAACAGATACGCAGTATTTT.

This chain connects TRBV27 to TRBJ1-2; unclear D gene. Germline V gene data show CDR1 as MNHEY and CDR2 as SMNVEV (reference sequence). Trimming left V 6 bases short and J 4 bases short, with 12 bases between. The CDR3 runs 13 residues. Written as DNA, the CDR3 is TGTGCCAGCAGACTGGGAGGGAGCTATGGCTACACCTTC. Amino acid sequence: CASRLGGSYGYTF.

The chain carries TRBV4-1 and TRBJ1-1; unclear D gene. The CDR3 is made up of 14 amino acids. V shed 1 base and J shed 7 bases, with 13 bases lying between them. The germline CDR1 and CDR2 sequences are MGHRA and YSYEKL. The CDR3 DNA sequence: TGCGCCAGCAGCCAAGGGGAGGGCGGATATGAAGCTTTCTTT. It translates to CASSQGEGGYEAFF.

The CDR3 DNA is TGTGCCAGCAGCTGGACAGGGAGCTCCTACGAGCAGTACTTC. Its translation is CASSWTGSSYEQYF. The chain is built from TRBV7-8 and TRBJ2-7; TRBD1 matches 8 bases. Trimming cost V 4 bases and J 0 bases; bases outside gene matches: 2. CDR1 and CDR2 from the germline V gene are SGHVS and FQNEAQ. The CDR3 is 14 residues long.

Here the CDR3 reads CASSIPTVNTGELFF. Here the CDR3 DNA reads TGTGCCAGCTCAATTCCGACAGTGAACACCGGGGAGCTGTTTTTT. The chain carries TRBV18 and TRBJ2-2; a possible D gene is TRBD1 (5 bases). Trimming shortened V by 5 bases and J by 1 base, and 11 bases separated the two germline ends. This CDR3 has 15 amino acids. From germline, CDR1 is KGHSH and CDR2 LQKENI.

V and J are TRBV6-5 and TRBJ1-2, with D unclear. V dropped 5 bases and J dropped 6 bases, with 10 bases sitting between them. Germline CDR1 MNHEY, CDR2 SVGAGI. The CDR3 spans 12 residues. Here the CDR3 reads CASSPGYNGYTF. The CDR3 nucleotides read TGTGCCAGCAGTCCTGGTTATAATGGCTACACCTTC.

The V and J genes are TRBV6-5 and TRBJ2-2; no clear D gene. V lost 5 bases to trimming and J lost 5 bases, with 12 bases between them. The CDR3 length is 14 residues. CDR1 is MNHEY and CDR2 is SVGAGI in the germline V gene. The CDR3 region has the DNA TGTGCCAGCAGTCTCACGGTTTATACCGGGGAGCTGTTTTTT. Its translation is CASSLTVYTGELFF.

This chain joins TRBV5-4 and TRBJ1-2, with D perhaps TRBD1 (5 bases). V was trimmed by 5 bases and J by 5 bases, leaving 13 bases between them. The germline gives CDR1 SGHNT, CDR2 YYREEE (reference sequence). This CDR3 spans 13 amino acids. Here the CDR3 reads CASRYSGGYGYTF. The DNA for the CDR3 is TGTGCCAGCAGGTACAGTGGGGGATATGGCTACACCTTC.

In DNA form, the CDR3 reads TGTGCCAGCACCCTTTTTCGATTGACAGGGGAGAACACTGAAGCTTTCTTT. Protein sequence: CASTLFRLTGENTEAFF. The V and J genes are TRBV11-2 and TRBJ1-1, with 8 nucleotides matching TRBD1. After removal of 7 bases from V and 1 base from J, the junction contained 14 bases not matched to a gene. CDR1 and CDR2 (germline): SGHAT, FQNNGV. This CDR3 comprises 17 residues.

The chain links TRBV9 to TRBJ2-3, with 12 bases identical to TRBD2. The germline CDR1 and CDR2 sequences are SGDLS and YYNGEE. CDR3 size: 18 residues. The ends lost 3 bases at V and 5 bases at J; junction bases unmatched: 13. The chain's CDR3 is CASSARPGLAGEEDTQYF. As DNA, the CDR3 is TGTGCCAGCAGCGCCAGGCCGGGACTAGCGGGTGAGGAAGATACGCAGTATTTT.

J is TRBJ2-1 and V is TRBV27; 15 bases line up with TRBD2. Trimming at V came to 7 bases and at J to 5 bases, leaving 3 bases not matched to a gene. CDR1 and CDR2 from the germline V gene are MNHEY and SMNVEV (reference sequence). The CDR3 has 15 amino acids. The CDR3 spells CASIRTSGRDNEQFF. CDR3 nucleotides: TGTGCCAGCATCCGGACTAGCGGGAGGGACAATGAGCAGTTCTTC.